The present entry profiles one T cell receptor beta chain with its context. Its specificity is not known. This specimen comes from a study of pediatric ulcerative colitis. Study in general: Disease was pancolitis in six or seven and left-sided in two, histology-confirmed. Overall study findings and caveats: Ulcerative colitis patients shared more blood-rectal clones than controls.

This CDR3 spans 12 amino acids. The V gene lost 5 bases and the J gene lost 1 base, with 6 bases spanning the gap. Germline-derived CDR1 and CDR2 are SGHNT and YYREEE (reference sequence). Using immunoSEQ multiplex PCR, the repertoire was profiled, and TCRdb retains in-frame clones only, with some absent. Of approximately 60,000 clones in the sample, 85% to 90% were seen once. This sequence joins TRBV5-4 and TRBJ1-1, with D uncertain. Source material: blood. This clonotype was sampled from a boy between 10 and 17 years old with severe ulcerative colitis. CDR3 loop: CASSTANTEAFF. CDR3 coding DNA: TGTGCCAGCAGTACAGCGAACACTGAAGCTTTCTTT.